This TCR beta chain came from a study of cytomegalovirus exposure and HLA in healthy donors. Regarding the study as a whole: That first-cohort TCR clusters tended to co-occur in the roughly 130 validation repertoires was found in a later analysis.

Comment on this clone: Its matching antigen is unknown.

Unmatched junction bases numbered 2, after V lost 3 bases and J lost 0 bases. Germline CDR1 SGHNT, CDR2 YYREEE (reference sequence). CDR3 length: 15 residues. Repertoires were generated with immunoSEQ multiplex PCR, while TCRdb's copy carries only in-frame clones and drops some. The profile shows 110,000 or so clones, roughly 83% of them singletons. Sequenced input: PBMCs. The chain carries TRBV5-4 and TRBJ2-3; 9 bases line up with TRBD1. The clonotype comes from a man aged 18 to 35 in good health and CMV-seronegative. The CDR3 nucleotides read TGTGCCAGCAGCTCGGACAGGGGAAGCACAGATACGCAGTATTTT. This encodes CASSSDRGSTDTQYF.